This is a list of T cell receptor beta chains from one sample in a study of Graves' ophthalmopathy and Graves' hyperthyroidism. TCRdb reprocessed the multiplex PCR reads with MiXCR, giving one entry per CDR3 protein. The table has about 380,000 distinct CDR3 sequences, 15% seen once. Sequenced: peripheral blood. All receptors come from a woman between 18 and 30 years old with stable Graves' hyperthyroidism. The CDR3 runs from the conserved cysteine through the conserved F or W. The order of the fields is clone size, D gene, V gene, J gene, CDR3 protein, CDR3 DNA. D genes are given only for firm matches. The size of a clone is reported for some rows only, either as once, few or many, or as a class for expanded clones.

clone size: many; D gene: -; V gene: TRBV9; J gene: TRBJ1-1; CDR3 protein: CASSVDRVNTEAFF; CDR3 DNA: TGTGCCAGCAGCGTAGACCGGGTGAACACTGAAGCTTTCTTT
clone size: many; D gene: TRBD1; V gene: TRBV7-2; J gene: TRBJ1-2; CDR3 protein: CASSQTGNGYTF; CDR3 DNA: TGTGCCAGCAGCCAGACAGGGAATGGCTACACCTTC
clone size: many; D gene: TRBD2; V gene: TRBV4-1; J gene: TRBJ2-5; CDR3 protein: CASSPPGTSRETQYF; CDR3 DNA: TGCGCCAGCAGCCCCCCCGGGACTAGTCGAGAGACCCAGTACTTC
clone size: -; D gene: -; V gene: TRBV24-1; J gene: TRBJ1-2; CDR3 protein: CATSSSRGIHGYTF; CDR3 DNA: TGTGCCACCAGTTCGTCCCGGGGAATTCATGGCTACACCTTC
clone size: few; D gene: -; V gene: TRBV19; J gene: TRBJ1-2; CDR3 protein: CASKDRYYGYTF; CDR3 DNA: TGTGCCAGTAAAGACAGGTACTATGGCTACACCTTC
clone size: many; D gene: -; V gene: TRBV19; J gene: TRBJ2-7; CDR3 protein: CASSIEFSTSYEQYF; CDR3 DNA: TGTGCCAGTAGTATAGAATTCTCAACTTCCTACGAGCAGTACTTC
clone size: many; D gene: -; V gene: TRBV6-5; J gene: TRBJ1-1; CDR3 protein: CASSHYRGAVEAFF; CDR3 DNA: TGTGCCAGCAGTCACTACAGAGGGGCGGTTGAAGCTTTCTTT
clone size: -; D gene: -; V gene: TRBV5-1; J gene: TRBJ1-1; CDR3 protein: CASSLAVSPVNTEAFF; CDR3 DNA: TGCGCCAGCAGCTTGGCCGTAAGTCCGGTGAACACTGAAGCTTTCTTT
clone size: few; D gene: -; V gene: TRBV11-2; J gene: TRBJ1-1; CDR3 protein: CASSLDPGQGMNTEAFF; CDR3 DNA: TGTGCCAGCAGCTTAGACCCTGGGCAGGGCATGAACACTGAAGCTTTCTTT
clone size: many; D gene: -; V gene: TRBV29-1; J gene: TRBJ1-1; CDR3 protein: CSVEDFTNTEAFF; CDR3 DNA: TGCAGCGTTGAAGATTTCACGAACACTGAAGCTTTCTTT
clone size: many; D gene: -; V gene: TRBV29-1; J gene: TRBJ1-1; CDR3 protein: CSVGGLLVTEAFF; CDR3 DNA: TGCAGCGTAGGGGGTCTCCTTGTCACTGAAGCTTTCTTT
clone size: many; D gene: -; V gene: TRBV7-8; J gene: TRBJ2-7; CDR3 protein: CATVPRNPKQGGDYEQYF; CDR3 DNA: TGTGCCACCGTCCCCCGCAACCCGAAACAGGGTGGGGACTACGAGCAGTACTTC
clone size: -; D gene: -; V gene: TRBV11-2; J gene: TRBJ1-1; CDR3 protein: CASSLDKGQGRGNTEAFF; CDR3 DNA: TGTGCCAGCAGCTTAGATAAGGGGCAGGGAAGGGGGAACACTGAAGCTTTCTTT
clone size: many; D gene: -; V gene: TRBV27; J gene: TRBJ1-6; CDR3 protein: CASSLYGGSPLHF; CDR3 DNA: TGTGCCAGCAGTTTATACGGTGGTTCACCCCTCCACTTT
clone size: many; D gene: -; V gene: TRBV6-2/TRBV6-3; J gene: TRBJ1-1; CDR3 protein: CASNYGGALRHTEAFF; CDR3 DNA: TGTGCCAGCAACTACGGGGGGGCGTTACGCCACACTGAAGCTTTCTTT
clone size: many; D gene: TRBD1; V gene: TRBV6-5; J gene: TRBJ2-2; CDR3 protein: CASSYRGTTGGVIGELFF; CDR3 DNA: TGTGCCAGCAGTTATCGGGGCACTACAGGGGGCGTTATCGGGGAGCTGTTTTTT
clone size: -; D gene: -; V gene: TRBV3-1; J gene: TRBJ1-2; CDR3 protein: CASSQDFGGYTF; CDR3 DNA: TGTGCCAGCAGCCAAGATTTCGGTGGCTACACCTTC
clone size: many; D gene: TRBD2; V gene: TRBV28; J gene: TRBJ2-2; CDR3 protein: CATGGGRGTGELFF; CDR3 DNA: TGTGCCACCGGCGGGGGGCGAGGCACCGGGGAGCTGTTTTTT
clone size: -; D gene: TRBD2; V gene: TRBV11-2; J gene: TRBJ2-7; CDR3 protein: CASSLVGGTSGRARNEQYF; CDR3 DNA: TGTGCCAGCAGCTTAGTGGGGGGGACTAGCGGGAGGGCCCGTAACGAGCAGTACTTC
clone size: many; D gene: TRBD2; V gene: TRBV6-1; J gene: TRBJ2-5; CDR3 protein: CAAAERLAGTKETQYF; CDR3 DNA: TGTGCCGCTGCCGAAAGACTAGCGGGGACAAAAGAGACCCAGTACTTC
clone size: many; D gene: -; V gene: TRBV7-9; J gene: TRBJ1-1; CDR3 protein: CASSLGREAFF; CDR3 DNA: TGTGCCAGCAGCTTAGGTAGGGAAGCTTTCTTT
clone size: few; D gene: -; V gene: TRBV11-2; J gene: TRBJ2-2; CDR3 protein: CASSQEWDGLTGELFF; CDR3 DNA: TGTGCCAGCAGCCAAGAGTGGGACGGCCTCACCGGGGAGCTGTTTTTT
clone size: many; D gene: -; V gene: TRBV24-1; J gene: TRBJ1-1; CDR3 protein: CATSDLDNTEAFF; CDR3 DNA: TGTGCCACCAGTGATTTGGATAACACTGAAGCTTTCTTT
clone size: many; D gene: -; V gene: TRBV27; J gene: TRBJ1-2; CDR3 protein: CASSFWRNYGYTF; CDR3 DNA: TGTGCCAGCAGTTTTTGGCGGAACTATGGCTACACCTTC
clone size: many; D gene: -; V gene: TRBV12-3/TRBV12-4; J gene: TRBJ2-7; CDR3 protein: CASKGEGPEQYF; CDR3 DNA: TGTGCCAGCAAGGGTGAGGGGCCCGAGCAGTACTTC
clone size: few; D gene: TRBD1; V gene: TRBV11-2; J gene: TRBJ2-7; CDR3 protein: CASSKTGTGVPYEQYF; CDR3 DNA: TGTGCCAGCAGCAAGACTGGGACAGGGGTTCCCTACGAGCAGTACTTC
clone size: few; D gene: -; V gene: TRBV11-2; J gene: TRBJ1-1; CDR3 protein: CASSLGGGTGNTEAFF; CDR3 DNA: TGTGCCAGCAGCTTAGGGGGGGGGACGGGGAACACTGAAGCTTTCTTT
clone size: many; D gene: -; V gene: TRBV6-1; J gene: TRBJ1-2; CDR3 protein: CASRDPGVLYGYTF; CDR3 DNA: TGTGCCAGCAGAGATCCAGGGGTCCTCTATGGCTACACCTTC
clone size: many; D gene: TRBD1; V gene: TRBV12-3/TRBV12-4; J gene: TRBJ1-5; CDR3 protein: CASSFTGQGNQPQHF; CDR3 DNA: TGTGCCAGCAGTTTCACCGGACAGGGCAATCAGCCCCAGCATTTT
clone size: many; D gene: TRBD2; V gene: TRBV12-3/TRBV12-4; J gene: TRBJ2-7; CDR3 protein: CASSRGLAYEQYF; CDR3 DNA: TGTGCCAGCAGCCGAGGACTAGCCTACGAGCAGTACTTC
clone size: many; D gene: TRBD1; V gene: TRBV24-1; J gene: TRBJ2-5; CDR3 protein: CATSDRGPGETQYF; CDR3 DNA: TGTGCCACCAGTGACAGGGGGCCCGGGGAGACCCAGTACTTC
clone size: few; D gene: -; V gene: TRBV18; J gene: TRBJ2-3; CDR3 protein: CASSPTGISDTQYF; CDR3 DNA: TGTGCCAGCTCACCTACAGGAATCAGCGATACGCAGTATTTT
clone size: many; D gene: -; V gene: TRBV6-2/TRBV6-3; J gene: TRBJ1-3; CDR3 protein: CASRLQGSGNTIYF; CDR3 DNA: TGTGCCAGCAGGCTACAGGGATCCGGAAACACCATATATTTT
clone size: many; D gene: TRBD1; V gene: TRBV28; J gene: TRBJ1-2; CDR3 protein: CASSLGQNNYGYTF; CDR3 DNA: TGTGCCAGCAGTCTGGGACAGAATAACTATGGCTACACCTTC
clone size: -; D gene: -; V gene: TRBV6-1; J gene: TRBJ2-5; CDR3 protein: CASSGTPGQQETQYF; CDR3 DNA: TGTGCCAGCAGTGGGACCCCGGGACAACAAGAGACCCAGTACTTC
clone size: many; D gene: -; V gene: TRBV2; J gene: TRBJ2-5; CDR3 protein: CASTGALETQYF; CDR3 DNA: TGTGCCAGCACAGGGGCCCTGGAGACCCAGTACTTC
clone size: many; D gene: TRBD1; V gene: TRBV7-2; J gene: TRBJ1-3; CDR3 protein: CASSLGQGAAGNTIYF; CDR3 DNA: TGTGCCAGCAGCTTAGGACAGGGGGCAGCTGGAAACACCATATATTTT
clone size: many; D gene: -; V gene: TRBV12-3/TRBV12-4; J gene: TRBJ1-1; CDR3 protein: CASSLGQRKTEAFF; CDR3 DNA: TGTGCCAGCAGTTTAGGACAGCGTAAAACTGAAGCTTTCTTT
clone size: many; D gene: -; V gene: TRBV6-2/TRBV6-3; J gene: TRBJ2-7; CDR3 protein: CASSYSNSAGTGTGLYEQYF; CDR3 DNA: TGTGCCAGCAGTTACTCGAATTCTGCCGGAACCGGGACTGGGCTTTACGAGCAGTACTTC
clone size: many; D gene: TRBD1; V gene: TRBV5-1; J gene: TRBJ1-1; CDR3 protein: CASSSTGPTAAFF; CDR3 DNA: TGCGCCAGCAGCTCGACAGGGCCGACGGCAGCTTTCTTT
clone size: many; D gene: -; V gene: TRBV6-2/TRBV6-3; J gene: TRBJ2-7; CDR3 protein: CASSEYRVSYYEQYF; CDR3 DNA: TGTGCCAGCAGTGAGTACAGGGTCTCCTACTACGAGCAGTACTTC